This is a list of T cell receptor beta chains from one sample in a study of shared clonotypes between healthy human individuals. Generated by immunoSEQ multiplex PCR, the TCRdb table keeps only in-frame clones and is missing some. Of about 1.1 million clones listed, 60% to 80% were seen once; the top ten hold roughly 0.9%. Sequencing was carried out using memory CD4+ T cells from PBMCs. Receptors originate from a man aged 18 to 29 in good health. Some clones in this sample may be carry-over from other donors' samples. Each CDR3 is given with its conserved first and last residue. The D gene is left open where the match is weak. Size tells how often a clone was seen (once, few, many) or the class of an expanded clone, and some rows leave it out.

clone_size	d_call	v_call	j_call	cdr3_aa	cdr3_nt
-	TRBD2	TRBV18	TRBJ2-2	CASSPVLAGVNTGELFF	TGTGCCAGCTCACCAGTGCTAGCGGGAGTAAACACCGGGGAGCTGTTTTTT
many	TRBD2	TRBV4-2	TRBJ2-2	CASSQATGLANGELFF	TGTGCCAGCAGCCAAGCCACGGGACTAGCAAACGGGGAGCTGTTTTTT
-	TRBD2	TRBV15	TRBJ2-1	CATSRSPGTSGLSYNEQFF	TGTGCCACCAGCAGATCGCCCGGGACTAGCGGACTTTCCTACAATGAGCAGTTCTTC
-	-	TRBV29-1	TRBJ2-7	CSVEGPNHYEQYF	TGCAGCGTTGAAGGTCCTAACCACTACGAGCAGTACTTC
once	TRBD1	TRBV19	TRBJ1-5	CASSKQGEDQPQHF	TGTGCCAGTAGTAAACAGGGGGAGGATCAGCCCCAGCATTTT
-	-	TRBV28	TRBJ1-5	CASSLSRGDQPQHF	TGTGCCAGCAGTTTAAGTAGGGGGGATCAGCCCCAGCATTTT
-	-	TRBV7-9	TRBJ1-1	CASSLQGNTEAFF	TGTGCCAGCAGCCTCCAGGGGAACACTGAAGCTTTCTTT
-	-	TRBV28	TRBJ1-2	CAAGDPNYGYTF	TGTGCCGCAGGGGACCCCAACTATGGCTACACCTTC
-	TRBD1	TRBV5-1	TRBJ1-2	CASGQGANYGYTF	TGCGCCAGTGGACAGGGTGCGAACTATGGCTACACCTTC
-	-	TRBV28	TRBJ1-2	CASSSYKSGRGYTF	TGTGCCAGCAGTTCCTACAAGTCTGGTCGGGGCTACACCTTC
-	TRBD2	TRBV18	TRBJ2-7	CASSRLAGDEQYF	TGTGCCAGCTCACGCCTGGCGGGAGACGAGCAGTACTTC
-	-	TRBV7-8	TRBJ1-1	CASSPRTENEAFF	TGTGCCAGCAGCCCCCGGACGGAAAATGAAGCTTTCTTT
-	-	TRBV7-8	TRBJ1-3	CASSLADSSGNTIYF	TGTGCCAGCAGCTTAGCGGACAGCTCTGGAAACACCATATATTTT
-	TRBD2	TRBV7-3	TRBJ2-1	CASSSRTSGDNEQFF	TGTGCCAGCAGCTCCAGGACTAGCGGGGACAATGAGCAGTTCTTC
-	TRBD1	TRBV6-6	TRBJ1-1	CASSYGQGGTEAFF	TGTGCCAGCAGTTACGGACAGGGTGGCACTGAAGCTTTCTTT
-	TRBD1	TRBV7-9	TRBJ1-4	CASSRQGTGVWDEKLFF	TGTGCCAGCAGCCGGCAAGGGACAGGGGTGTGGGATGAAAAACTGTTTTTT
few	-	TRBV5-1	TRBJ1-4	CASSLLVGDNEKLFF	TGCGCCAGCAGCTTGTTGGTAGGGGATAATGAAAAACTGTTTTTT
-	-	TRBV5-1	TRBJ2-5	CASSLTPSQETQYF	TGCGCCAGCAGCTTAACCCCCAGCCAAGAGACCCAGTACTTC
-	TRBD2	TRBV9	TRBJ2-2	CASSVGTSGSPGELFF	TGTGCCAGCAGCGTTGGGACTAGCGGGAGTCCCGGGGAGCTGTTTTTT
-	-	TRBV5-1	TRBJ1-1	CASSVRQTNTEAFF	TGCGCCAGCAGCGTACGACAGACGAACACTGAAGCTTTCTTT
-	TRBD2	TRBV15	TRBJ2-3	CATSRGGTSGRRDTQYF	TGTGCCACCAGCAGAGGGGGGACTAGCGGGAGGAGAGATACGCAGTATTTT